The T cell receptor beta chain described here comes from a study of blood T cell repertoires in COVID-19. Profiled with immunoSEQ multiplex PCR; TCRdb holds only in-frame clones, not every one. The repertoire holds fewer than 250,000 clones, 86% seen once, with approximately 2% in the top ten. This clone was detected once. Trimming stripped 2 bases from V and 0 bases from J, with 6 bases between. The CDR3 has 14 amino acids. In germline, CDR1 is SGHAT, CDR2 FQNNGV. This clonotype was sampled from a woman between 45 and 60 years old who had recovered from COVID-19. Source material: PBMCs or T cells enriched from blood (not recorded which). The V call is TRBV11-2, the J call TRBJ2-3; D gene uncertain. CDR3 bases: TGTGCCAGCAGCTTATCTTATAGCACAGATACGCAGTATTTT. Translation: CASSLSYSTDTQYF. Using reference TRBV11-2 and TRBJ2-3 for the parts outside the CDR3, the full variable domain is EAGVAQSPRYKIIEKRQSVAFWCNPISGHATLYWYQQILGQGPKLLIQFQNNGVVDDSQLPKDRFSAERLKGVDSTLKIQPAKLEDSAVYLCASSLSYSTDTQYFGPGTRLTVL.